Below, 31 T cell receptor beta chains from the same sample are listed, as sequenced in a study of human CD8 memory T cell subsets. Scientists made TCR beta libraries using UMI-labeled 5' RACE. TCRdb reprocessed the 5' RACE reads and reports one entry per CDR3 protein, with no DNA. Here the sample table reports 7,000 to 8,500 distinct CDR3 sequences. Material: CD8+ T cells from PBMCs. The receptor source for this set is a human donor in good health.

Measured by frequency, this clonotype is medium-sized. The chain combines TRBV28 with TRBJ2-2; without DNA, the TCRdb call of TRBD2 cannot be checked. The CDR3 covers 14 residues. Germline values: CDR1 MDHEN, CDR2 SYDVKM. CDR3 loop: CAIKRESHTGELFF.

The chain is built from TRBV19 and TRBJ1-6; TCRdb's D call of TRBD1 is untestable without DNA. This CDR3 region has 16 residues. Looked up from germline, CDR1 is LNHDA and CDR2 is SQIVND (reference sequence). This CDR3 is CASTPRDRDFNSPLHF.

J is TRBJ2-7 and V is TRBV13; TCRdb lists TRBD1, though no DNA is available to test this call. The CDR3 extends over 16 amino acids. Germline V lookup: CDR1 PRHDT, CDR2 FYEKMQ (reference sequence). CDR3 in amino acids: CASSSHMGSEPYEQYF. Drawing the rest from reference TRBV13 and TRBJ2-7, the complete variable domain is AAGVIQSPRHLIKEKRETATLKCYPIPRHDTVYWYQQGPGQDPQFLISFYEKMQSDKGSIPDRFSAQQFSDYHSELNMSSLELGDSALYFCASSSHMGSEPYEQYFGPGTRLTVT.

This chain links TRBV6-5 with TRBJ2-7; TCRdb picks TRBD1, but there is no DNA to check that call. CDR3 length equals 17 residues. Germline V gene sequence: CDR1 MNHEY, CDR2 SVGAGI. Here the CDR3 reads CASSPASRTGAVYEQYF.

This chain joins TRBV27 and TRBJ2-4; TCRdb gives TRBD2 as the D gene, but with no DNA this cannot be confirmed. Germline CDR1 MNHEY, CDR2 SMNVEV (reference sequence). The CDR3 has 15 residues. CDR3: CASSLLAGGPNIQYF.

This chain uses TRBV7-9 with TRBJ2-3; TCRdb returns TRBD2, unconfirmable since there is no DNA. The germline gives CDR1 SEHNR, CDR2 FQNEAQ (reference sequence). This CDR3 is built from 12 residues. CDR3 sequence: CASSSLDHTQYF.

This sequence joins TRBV4-1 and TRBJ2-1; TCRdb proposes TRBD1, but this gene call is untestable without DNA. Per germline, CDR1 MGHRA and CDR2 YSYEKL. This CDR3 has 17 residues. CDR3 region: CASSQDPLGGRYNEQFF.

The chain combines TRBV7-9 with TRBJ2-7; with no DNA, the TCRdb D assignment of TRBD2 cannot be verified. The CDR3 consists of 16 residues. The germline V gene encodes CDR1 SEHNR and CDR2 FQNEAQ (reference sequence). CDR3 sequence: CASSAGTSGVSYEQYF. The full variable domain, in which reference TRBV7-9 and TRBJ2-7 provide the parts outside the CDR3, is DTGVSQNPRHKITKRGQNVTFRCDPISEHNRLYWYRQTLGQGPEFLTYFQNEAQLEKSRLLSDRFSAERPKGSFSTLEIQRTEQGDSAMYLCASSAGTSGVSYEQYFGPGTRLTVT.

The rearrangement uses TRBV27 and TRBJ2-6; TCRdb returns TRBD1, unconfirmable since there is no DNA. The CDR3 consists of 17 residues. Germline-derived CDR1 and CDR2 are MNHEY and SMNVEV (reference sequence). The CDR3 sequence: CASSPRDSISGANVLTF. The full variable domain, its missing parts supplied by reference TRBV27 and TRBJ2-6, is EAQVTQNPRYLITVTGKKLTVTCSQNMNHEYMSWYRQDPGLGLRQIYYSMNVEVTDKGDVPEGYKVSRKEKRNFPLILESPSPNQTSLYFCASSPRDSISGANVLTFGAGSRLTVL.

V and J are TRBV10-2 and TRBJ2-3; lacking DNA, the TRBD1 call made by TCRdb goes unchecked. The CDR3 has 15 residues. Germline CDR1 reads WSHSY; CDR2 reads SAAADI. CDR3 sequence: CASSDTGLGTDTQYF.

The V and J genes are TRBV27 and TRBJ2-1; no DNA is available, so the TRBD2 call from TCRdb remains unchecked. Per germline, CDR1 MNHEY and CDR2 SMNVEV (reference sequence). There are 16 residues in the CDR3. The CDR3 reads CASSLAGGPGFDEQFF.

This sequence joins TRBV27 and TRBJ2-5. CDR1 is MNHEY and CDR2 is SMNVEV in the germline V gene (reference sequence). The CDR3 is made up of 13 amino acids. CDR3 sequence: CASSLLDAETQYF.

By frequency, this clonotype is medium-sized. J is TRBJ2-1 and V is TRBV5-4; no DNA is available, so the TRBD2 call from TCRdb remains unchecked. The V gene's germline CDR1 is SGHNT and CDR2 YYREEE (reference sequence). The CDR3 contains 13 residues. The CDR3: CASSLWTSDEQFF.

In terms of frequency, this clonotype is medium-sized (0.01 to 0.1%). This chain links TRBV7-9 with TRBJ2-7; absent DNA, TCRdb's TRBD2 call cannot be checked. Looked up from germline, CDR1 is SEHNR and CDR2 is FQNEAQ (reference sequence). The CDR3 has 16 amino acids. The CDR3 spells CASSPRVAGNPYEQYF.

The chain combines TRBV20-1 with TRBJ2-1. The CDR3 is made up of 13 amino acids. The V gene's germline CDR1 is DFQATT and CDR2 SNEGSKA (reference sequence). The CDR3 sequence is CSTSGSSYNEQFF.

According to its frequency, this clonotype is medium-sized. V and J are TRBV21-1 and TRBJ1-6; TCRdb reports TRBD1, a call that lacks DNA to check it against. TRBV21-1 is deemed a pseudogene. CDR3 length equals 15 residues. CDR3 loop: CASSIGGHYNSPLHF.

This chain joins TRBV12-3 or TRBV12-4 and TRBJ2-7; TCRdb lists TRBD1, though no DNA is available to test this call. CDR3 size: 16 residues. CDR3 residues: CASSLRGTPDPYEQYF.

The CDR3 spells CASMGTGQLYGYTF. This chain joins TRBV28 and TRBJ1-2; TCRdb designates TRBD1, a call that cannot be tested without DNA. The CDR3 contains 14 residues. The germline CDR1 and CDR2 sequences are MDHEN and SYDVKM.

CDR3: CATSDRGRETQYF. The chain links TRBV15 to TRBJ2-5; TCRdb names TRBD1, which stays unverified in the absence of DNA. The germline CDR1 and CDR2 sequences are LNHNV and YYDKDF (reference sequence). The CDR3 contains 13 residues.

This clonotype is identified as medium-sized (0.01 to 0.1%) from frequency. This chain connects TRBV29-1 to TRBJ2-1; there is no DNA to check the TCRdb D call of TRBD1. Germline lookup yields CDR1 SQVTM and CDR2 ANQGSEA. This CDR3 comprises 12 residues. The CDR3: CSVGQGINEQFF.

The V and J genes are TRBV7-8 and TRBJ2-7; TCRdb's assignment of TRBD2 cannot be checked, as there is no DNA. CDR3 length: 15 amino acids. Germline-derived CDR1 and CDR2 are SGHVS and FQNEAQ. The CDR3 protein is CASSFIQGPSAEQYF.

The V gene is TRBV5-1, the J gene TRBJ2-5. Germline-derived CDR1 and CDR2 are SGHRS and YFSETQ. The CDR3 length is 15 residues. The CDR3 loop is CASSPRGRDQETQYF.

V is TRBV10-3 and J is TRBJ2-2; TCRdb names TRBD2, which stays unverified in the absence of DNA. This CDR3 contains 18 residues. From germline, CDR1 is ENHRY and CDR2 SYGVKD. The CDR3 reads CAISGGSPGTTDTGELFF.

The V and J genes are TRBV19 and TRBJ1-1; the TRBD1 assignment by TCRdb is unverifiable without DNA. The CDR3 is 14 residues long. Germline V lookup: CDR1 LNHDA, CDR2 SQIVND (reference sequence). The CDR3 sequence is CASSSPGARTEAFF.

The chain recombines TRBV5-6 with TRBJ2-1; lacking DNA, the TRBD1 call made by TCRdb goes unchecked. The CDR3 spans 14 residues. Germline loops: CDR1 SGHDT, CDR2 YYEEEE. The CDR3 loop is CASSFGGPYNEQFF. The whole variable domain, filled in from reference TRBV5-6 and TRBJ2-1, reads DAGVTQSPTHLIKTRGQQVTLRCSPKSGHDTVSWYQQALGQGPQFIFQYYEEEERQRGNFPDRFSGHQFPNYSSELNVNALLLGDSALYLCASSFGGPYNEQFFGPGTRLTVL.

V usage is TRBV7-9 and J usage is TRBJ2-3; the D call of TRBD2 rests on TCRdb alone, since no DNA is present to check it. Germline CDR1 and CDR2: SEHNR and FQNEAQ (reference sequence). The CDR3 contains 14 residues. The CDR3 region is CASSLVGTRDTQYF. The whole variable domain, remainder taken from reference TRBV7-9 and TRBJ2-3, is DTGVSQNPRHKITKRGQNVTFRCDPISEHNRLYWYRQTLGQGPEFLTYFQNEAQLEKSRLLSDRFSAERPKGSFSTLEIQRTEQGDSAMYLCASSLVGTRDTQYFGPGTRLTVL.

The CDR3 protein is CASSQDILAGGITGELFF. The V gene is TRBV4-1, the J gene TRBJ2-2; TCRdb's D gene call, TRBD2, goes unchecked for lack of DNA. The CDR3 runs 18 residues. From germline, CDR1 is MGHRA and CDR2 YSYEKL.

This CDR3 is CASSELGAAYEQYF. The gene calls are TRBV2 and TRBJ2-7; with no DNA, the TCRdb D assignment of TRBD1 cannot be verified. The CDR3 is 14 amino acids. Germline-derived CDR1 and CDR2 are SNHLY and FYNNEI.

This sequence joins TRBV10-3 and TRBJ2-3; the D gene TCRdb calls, TRBD1, cannot be checked with no DNA. Germline loops: CDR1 ENHRY, CDR2 SYGVKD. This CDR3 comprises 16 residues. The CDR3 loop is CAISTTGLGNTDTQYF.

The chain uses TRBV5-1 and TRBJ2-5; TCRdb's D call, TRBD1, is unchecked because there is no DNA. The germline CDR1 and CDR2 sequences are SGHRS and YFSETQ. This CDR3 is 13 amino acids long. This chain's CDR3 is CASLGHPQETQYF.

V gene TRBV7-9 combines with J gene TRBJ2-1; TCRdb lists TRBD2, though no DNA is available to test this call. The CDR3 is 15 amino acids. Germline V gene data show CDR1 as SEHNR and CDR2 as FQNEAQ (reference sequence). CDR3 sequence reads: CASRLTSGLYNEQFF.